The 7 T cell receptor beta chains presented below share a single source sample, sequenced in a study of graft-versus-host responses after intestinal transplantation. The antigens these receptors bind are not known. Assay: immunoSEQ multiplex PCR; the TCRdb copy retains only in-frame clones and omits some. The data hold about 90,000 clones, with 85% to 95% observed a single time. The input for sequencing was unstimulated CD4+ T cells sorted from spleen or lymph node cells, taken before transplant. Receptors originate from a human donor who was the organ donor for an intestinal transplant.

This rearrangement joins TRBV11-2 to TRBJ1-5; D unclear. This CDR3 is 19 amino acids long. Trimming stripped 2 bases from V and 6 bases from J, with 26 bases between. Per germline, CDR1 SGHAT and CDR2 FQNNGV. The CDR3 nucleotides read TGTGCCAGCAGCTTATATTCCGAACGGGAATTGGATTTTCGTCAGCCCCAGCATTTT. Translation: CASSLYSERELDFRQPQHF.

The CDR3 loop reads CASSPGTSGDTQYF. The CDR3 bases are TGTGCCAGCAGCCCAGGGACTAGCGGTGATACGCAGTATTTT. V usage is TRBV7-3 and J usage is TRBJ2-3, with TRBD2 identical over 11 bases. CDR3 size: 14 residues. V shed 5 bases, J shed 6 bases, and the junction held 4 bases outside the gene matches. Germline V lookup: CDR1 SGHTA, CDR2 FQGTGA.

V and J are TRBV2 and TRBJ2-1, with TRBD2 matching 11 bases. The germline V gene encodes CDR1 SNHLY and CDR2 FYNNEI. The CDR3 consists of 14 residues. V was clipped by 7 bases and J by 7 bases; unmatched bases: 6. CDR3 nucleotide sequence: TGTGCCAGCAATTCCCGACTAGCGGGGAATGAGCAGTTCTTC. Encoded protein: CASNSRLAGNEQFF.

The CDR3 loop is CASSAEGGQPQHF. CDR3 nucleotide sequence: TGTGCCAGCAGCGCGGAGGGGGGTCAGCCCCAGCATTTT. The V and J genes are TRBV9 and TRBJ1-5; a possible D gene is TRBD1 (6 bases). CDR3 length: 13 residues. V was trimmed by 3 bases and J by 6 bases, leaving 10 bases between them. CDR1 and CDR2 from the germline V gene are SGDLS and YYNGEE. The full variable domain, with the rest looked up from reference TRBV9 and TRBJ1-5, is DSGVTQTPKHLITATGQRVTLRCSPRSGDLSVYWYQQSLDQGLQFLIQYYNGEERAKGNILERFSAQQFPDLHSELNLSSLELGDSALYFCASSAEGGQPQHFGDGTRLSIL.

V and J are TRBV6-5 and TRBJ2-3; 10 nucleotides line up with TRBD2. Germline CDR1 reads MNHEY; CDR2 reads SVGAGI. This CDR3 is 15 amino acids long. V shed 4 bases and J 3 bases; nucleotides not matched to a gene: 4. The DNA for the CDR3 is TGTGCCAGCAGTTCATCAGCGGGGGGGACAGATACGCAGTATTTT. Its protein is CASSSSAGGTDTQYF.

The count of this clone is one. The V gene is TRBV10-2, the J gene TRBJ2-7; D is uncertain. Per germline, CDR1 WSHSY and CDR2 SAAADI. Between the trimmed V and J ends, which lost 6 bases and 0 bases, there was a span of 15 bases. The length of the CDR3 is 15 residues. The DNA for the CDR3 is TGCGCCAGCAGCCCTCTTACACGTAGCTCCTACGAGCAGTACTTC. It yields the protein CASSPLTRSSYEQYF.

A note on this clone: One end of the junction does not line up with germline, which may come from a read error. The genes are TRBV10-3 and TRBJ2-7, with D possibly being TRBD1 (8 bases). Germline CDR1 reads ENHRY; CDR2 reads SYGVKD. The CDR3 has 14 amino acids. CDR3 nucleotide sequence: TGTGCCAGCAGTGGGACAGGCGGGGGCTACGAGCAGTACTTC. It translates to CASSGTGGGYEQYF.